These 32 T cell receptor beta chains were sequenced from one sample in a study of T cells after yellow fever vaccination. In TCRdb, the 5' RACE reads were re-called with MiXCR into one record per CDR3 protein. The table has 450,000 to 650,000 distinct CDR3 sequences, approximately 12% seen once. The sequenced sample was PBMCs, obtained on the day of the yellow fever booster vaccination. The receptors were sampled from a man aged 25-40 years who received the YFV17D yellow fever vaccine.

This clonotype has only a few counts. The rearrangement links TRBV28 to TRBJ2-5; the D gene could be TRBD1 or TRBD2 (6 bases each). The germline CDR1 and CDR2 sequences are MDHEN and SYDVKM. Trimming took 3 bases from V and 7 from J, leaving 15 bases between them. The CDR3 is 14 residues long. The CDR3 DNA reads as TGTGCCAGCAGTTTTGGAGCGGAGGGGGGGACCCAGTACTTC. Translation: CASSFGAEGGTQYF.

This clonotype turned up a few times. The chain employs TRBV5-6 and TRBJ1-1; no reliable D call. With 2 bases removed from V and 6 bases from J, the gap between germline ends came to 14 bases. CDR1 and CDR2 from the germline V gene are SGHDT and YYEEEE. The CDR3 contains 14 residues. Written as DNA, the CDR3 is TGTGCCAGCAGCTTACAAACAAGATTCGCTGAAGCTTTCTTT. Protein sequence: CASSLQTRFAEAFF.

A few counts support this clonotype. The chain combines TRBV7-2 with TRBJ2-7; D unresolved. V dropped 5 bases and J dropped 4 bases, with 15 bases sitting between them. There are 14 residues in the CDR3. Germline V lookup: CDR1 SGHTA, CDR2 FQGNSA. CDR3 region: CASSLPSRVYEQYF. The CDR3, as DNA: TGTGCCAGCAGCCTCCCTAGTCGGGTGTACGAGCAGTACTTC.

This sequence joins TRBV7-9 and TRBJ2-7, with D possibly being TRBD2 (5 bases). Trimming shortened V by 8 bases and J by 4 bases, and 9 bases separated the two germline ends. Germline values: CDR1 SEHNR, CDR2 FQNEAQ (reference sequence). The CDR3 totals 11 residues. The CDR3: CASQRDYEQYF. The CDR3 coding sequence is TGTGCCAGCCAACGGGATTACGAGCAGTACTTC.

The rearrangement uses TRBV5-4 and TRBJ1-4; TRBD1 agrees at 12 bases. Germline V lookup: CDR1 SGHNT, CDR2 YYREEE (reference sequence). This CDR3 region has 16 residues. The V segment lost 6 bases and the J segment 7 bases; nucleotides outside the gene matches: 10. The CDR3 loop reads CASTGIGTGGVEKLFF. The DNA of the CDR3 is TGTGCCAGCACCGGGATTGGGACAGGGGGCGTTGAAAAACTGTTTTTT.

DNA for the CDR3: TGTGCCAGCGGAACGGGAGGACGGGAGACCCAGTACTTC. It codes for CASGTGGRETQYF. The V call is TRBV3-1, the J call TRBJ2-5, with TRBD2 identical over 7 bases. The junction had 8 bases not matched to a gene; V was cut back by 8 bases and J by 5 bases. The germline gives CDR1 LGHDT, CDR2 YNNKEL (reference sequence). The CDR3 loop spans 13 amino acids.

The chain joins TRBV20-1 to TRBJ2-1; 10 bases agree with TRBD2. This CDR3 contains 14 residues. The germline V gene encodes CDR1 DFQATT and CDR2 SNEGSKA (reference sequence). The trim removed 1 base at V and 10 bases at J, leaving 7 bases unmatched. The CDR3 reads CSARGSGGGGEQFF. CDR3 in DNA: TGCAGTGCTAGAGGGAGCGGGGGGGGCGGGGAGCAGTTCTTC.

This clonotype has more than one count but fewer than ten. This rearrangement joins TRBV6-5 to TRBJ1-1, with 8 positions matching TRBD1. Losses at the gene ends were 6 bases for V and 4 bases for J; bases not matched to a gene: 10. The CDR3 runs 15 residues. The germline gives CDR1 MNHEY, CDR2 SVGAGI. The DNA of the CDR3 is TGTGCCAGCAGCTTAGATTGGACAGGGAGCACTGAAGCTTTCTTT. Amino acid sequence: CASSLDWTGSTEAFF.

The sample holds many counts of this clonotype. This chain connects TRBV5-1 to TRBJ2-3; 11 bases fit TRBD1. The CDR3 contains 18 residues. CDR1 and CDR2 from the germline V gene are SGHRS and YFSETQ. V lost 4 bases, J lost 2 bases, and 12 bases stayed unmatched. CDR3 region: CASSGTVGQGAITDTQYF. The DNA for the CDR3 is TGCGCCAGCAGCGGAACAGTCGGACAGGGGGCAATCACAGATACGCAGTATTTT.

This clonotype was found a few times. The V gene is TRBV27, the J gene TRBJ2-3; D unclear. The CDR3 sequence is 14 residues long. V was cut by 3 bases and J by 1 base, with 8 bases left in between. Germline V CDR1 and CDR2: MNHEY, SMNVEV (reference sequence). CDR3 sequence: CASSFGLGTDTQYF. CDR3 bases: TGTGCCAGCAGTTTTGGTCTAGGCACAGATACGCAGTATTTT.

The genes are TRBV27 and TRBJ2-5; D gene unclear. The V end lost 5 bases, the J end lost 12 bases, and 19 bases lay between the germline ends. Germline assignment: CDR1 MNHEY and CDR2 SMNVEV (reference sequence). CDR3 length equals 13 residues. The CDR3 region has the DNA TGTGCCAGCAGTCTCCAGATGGACCGTGTTAAGTACTTC. Translated, it gives CASSLQMDRVKYF.

This clonotype occurred a few times. The chain employs TRBV18 and TRBJ1-5; 10 bases map to TRBD1. V was clipped by 6 bases and J by 8 bases; unmatched bases: 10. The CDR3 runs 15 residues. Germline loops: CDR1 KGHSH, CDR2 LQKENI. For the CDR3, the DNA is TGTGCCAGCTCTCAAAGACAGGGGGCTGGGGAGCCCCAGCATTTT. Translation: CASSQRQGAGEPQHF.

This clonotype was recorded at least ten times. The chain carries TRBV27 and TRBJ1-6, with 7 nucleotides matching TRBD1. The CDR3 loop spans 17 amino acids. J lost 0 bases, V lost 6 bases, and 8 bases had no gene match. Germline-derived CDR1 and CDR2 are MNHEY and SMNVEV (reference sequence). In DNA, the CDR3 is TGTGCCAGCAGAATTGGAGGACAGGCCTCCTATAATTCACCCCTCCACTTT. Amino acids: CASRIGGQASYNSPLHF.

This chain connects TRBV4-3 to TRBJ2-5, with TRBD2 matching over 9 bases. The CDR3 length is 18 residues. The germline gives CDR1 LGHNA, CDR2 YSLEER. Germline trimming cut 0 bases from V and 2 bases from J; bases unmatched to any gene: 10. The CDR3 sequence is CASSQELPSTSGQETQYF. DNA of the CDR3: TGCGCCAGCAGCCAAGAGCTTCCCTCGACTAGCGGACAAGAGACCCAGTACTTC.

This clonotype was detected only a few times. V usage is TRBV24-1 and J usage is TRBJ2-7, with D maybe TRBD1 (6 bases). Germline assignment: CDR1 KGHDR and CDR2 SFDVKD. Trimming took off 5 bases at V and 3 bases at J, with 16 bases between the two ends. CDR3 length equals 15 residues. In nucleotides, the CDR3 is TGTGCCACCAGTGCTGCGACAGGCCATCTCTACGAGCAGTACTTC. This gives the protein CATSAATGHLYEQYF.

V and J are TRBV20-1 and TRBJ2-7, with D possibly called TRBD1 or TRBD2 (5 bases each). The germline V and J ends were trimmed by 4 bases and 0 bases, with 13 bases remaining between them. This CDR3 region has 14 residues. Germline CDR1 is DFQATT and CDR2 is SNEGSKA (reference sequence). DNA for the CDR3: TGCAGTGCTAACAACGGGGACGGCTCCTACGAGCAGTACTTC. It encodes CSANNGDGSYEQYF.

This clonotype was recorded a few times. The chain recombines TRBV29-1 with TRBJ2-3; perhaps TRBD1 as D (6 bases). The V and J ends lost 0 bases and 0 bases respectively, with 13 bases between them. The CDR3 covers 16 residues. Germline-derived CDR1 and CDR2 are SQVTM and ANQGSEA. CDR3 protein: CSVEDLRTASTDTQYF. DNA for the CDR3: TGCAGCGTTGAAGATCTTCGGACAGCGAGCACAGATACGCAGTATTTT.

The genes are TRBV5-1 and TRBJ2-6; maybe TRBD2 (6 bases). This CDR3 has 18 amino acids. V was trimmed by 0 bases and J by 0 bases, leaving 13 bases between them. Germline V gene sequence: CDR1 SGHRS, CDR2 YFSETQ. CDR3 protein: CASSLAAGTSSGANVLTF. The CDR3 DNA is TGCGCCAGCAGCTTGGCGGCGGGGACGTCCTCTGGGGCCAACGTCCTGACTTTC.

The rearrangement joins TRBV18 to TRBJ2-5; D might be TRBD1 or TRBD2, each matching 5 bases. Looked up from germline, CDR1 is KGHSH and CDR2 is LQKENI. The CDR3 is 15 amino acids. V dropped 6 bases and J dropped 5 bases, with 19 bases sitting between them. The CDR3 DNA reads TGTGCCAGCTCTCCTCCGGGACGGGCCGCCGAGACCCAGTACTTC. Its protein product is CASSPPGRAAETQYF.

CDR3 loop: CASSPVGAGVSGQFF. The DNA for the CDR3 is TGTGCCAGCAGCCCAGTGGGAGCGGGAGTATCCGGGCAGTTCTTC. The rearrangement joins TRBV7-2 to TRBJ2-1; 8 nucleotides line up with TRBD2. This CDR3 has 15 amino acids. The V segment lost 5 bases and the J segment 12 bases; nucleotides outside the gene matches: 15. CDR1 and CDR2 from the germline V gene are SGHTA and FQGNSA.

The gene calls are TRBV6-1 and TRBJ2-2, with D possibly TRBD2 on 6 matching bases. Germline CDR1 is MNHNS and CDR2 is SASEGT. The CDR3 is 15 residues long. Trimming cost V 6 bases and J 5 bases, with 16 bases left between them. DNA for the CDR3: TGTGCCAGCAGATTGACAGTCGCGGGGACCGGGGAGCTGTTTTTT. Translation: CASRLTVAGTGELFF.

CDR3 protein: CASAPDRVAYEQYF. DNA of the CDR3: TGTGCCAGCGCCCCCGACAGGGTGGCCTACGAGCAGTACTTC. The V and J genes are TRBV28 and TRBJ2-7; 7 bases agree with TRBD1. Trimming took 8 bases from V and 2 from J; bases not matched to a gene: 9. This CDR3 contains 14 residues. Germline CDR1 and CDR2: MDHEN and SYDVKM.

This clonotype showed up just a few times. J is TRBJ1-2 and V is TRBV7-9; 7 bases map to TRBD1. The trim removed 4 bases at V and 4 bases at J, leaving 6 bases unmatched. This CDR3 contains 14 residues. From germline, CDR1 is SEHNR and CDR2 FQNEAQ (reference sequence). The CDR3 sequence is CASSSRQGFYGYTF. In DNA form, the CDR3 reads TGTGCCAGCAGCTCCCGACAGGGCTTCTATGGCTACACCTTC.

The gene calls are TRBV20-1 and TRBJ2-7; 7 bases match TRBD2. The CDR3 is 14 amino acids. The germline V gene has CDR1 DFQATT and CDR2 SNEGSKA (reference sequence). The J segment lost 3 bases and the V segment lost 2 bases, leaving 7 bases of the junction unmatched. Written as DNA, the CDR3 is TGCAGTGCTAGACTACCTAGCGGTTACTACGAGCAGTACTTC. Translating gives CSARLPSGYYEQYF.

This clonotype was picked up many times. The chain links TRBV7-2 to TRBJ1-1; D unclear. This CDR3 has 14 residues. Germline CDR1 SGHTA, CDR2 FQGNSA. The V end was cut by 2 bases, the J end by 0 bases, with 7 bases between. CDR3: CASSLMSMNTEAFF. In DNA form, the CDR3 reads TGTGCCAGCAGCTTAATGAGTATGAACACTGAAGCTTTCTTT.

This clonotype was detected only a few times. This sequence joins TRBV3-1 and TRBJ1-2, with D uncertain. The CDR3 is 12 amino acids. From germline, CDR1 is LGHDT and CDR2 YNNKEL (reference sequence). Deletions cut 2 bases from V and 4 bases from J, with 5 bases between. In DNA form, the CDR3 reads TGTGCCAGCAGCCAAAGGACCTATGGCTACACCTTC. This codes for CASSQRTYGYTF.

The chain has TRBV6-5 and TRBJ1-2; a possible D gene is TRBD1 (5 bases). This CDR3 is built from 17 residues. Trimming shortened V by 0 bases and J by 8 bases, and 22 bases separated the two germline ends. The germline CDR1 and CDR2 sequences are MNHEY and SVGAGI. CDR3 nucleotide sequence: TGTGCCAGCAGTTACTCGAAGGTGGGACCAATCAATATGGGCTACACCTTC. Protein: CASSYSKVGPINMGYTF.

This clonotype was counted only a few times. This chain's CDR3 is CASMTEIKNIQYF. The CDR3 coding sequence is TGTGCCAGCATGACAGAGATCAAAAACATTCAGTACTTC. J is TRBJ2-4 and V is TRBV6-6, with D perhaps matching TRBD1 (5 bases). The CDR3 sequence is 13 residues long. The germline gives CDR1 MNHNY, CDR2 SVGAGI (reference sequence). V lost 7 bases and J 3 bases, leaving 10 bases between the germline ends.

The V and J genes are TRBV5-5 and TRBJ2-7; unclear D gene. The V gene lost 0 bases and the J gene lost 5 bases, with 9 bases spanning the gap. CDR1 and CDR2 from the germline V gene are SGHKS and YYEKEE (reference sequence). This CDR3 contains 13 residues. This CDR3 is CASSLGLYNEQYF. The CDR3, as DNA: TGTGCCAGCAGCTTGGGGCTTTATAACGAGCAGTACTTC. Complete variable domain (other parts from reference TRBV5-5 and TRBJ2-7): DAGVTQSPTHLIKTRGQQVTLRCSPISGHKSVSWYQQVLGQGPQFIFQYYEKEERGRGNFPDRFSARQFPNYSSELNVNALLLGDSALYLCASSLGLYNEQYFGPGTRLTVT.

V gene TRBV5-1 combines with J gene TRBJ2-1; 9 bases line up with TRBD2. This CDR3 contains 16 residues. V was pared by 5 bases and J by 4 bases, with 10 bases of the junction left unmatched. CDR1 and CDR2 (germline): SGHRS, YFSETQ. CDR3 protein: CASRLSTSGEYNEQFF. The CDR3 DNA reads TGCGCCAGCAGGTTATCGACTAGCGGAGAGTACAATGAGCAGTTCTTC.

The chain has TRBV4-3 and TRBJ2-1, with 15 bases that match TRBD2. There are 19 residues in the CDR3. The V and J ends lost 4 bases and 4 bases, in that order; junction bases with no gene match: 11. The germline CDR1 and CDR2 sequences are LGHNA and YSLEER. CDR3 DNA: TGCGCCAGCAGCCCCAGTCCGGGACTAGCGGGAGGAACATACAATGAGCAGTTCTTC. Protein sequence: CASSPSPGLAGGTYNEQFF.

This clonotype has ten or more counts. V and J are TRBV12-3 or TRBV12-4 and TRBJ2-1; 9 bases agree with TRBD2. The CDR3 runs to 16 residues. With V trimmed by 7 bases and J by 8 bases, 15 bases remained unmatched. The CDR3 here is CASNNPGGGRADEQFF. As DNA, the CDR3 is TGTGCCAGCAACAACCCCGGCGGCGGGAGGGCCGATGAGCAGTTCTTC.